A single sample gave rise to the 13 T cell receptor beta chains below, sequenced in a study of identical twins. MiXCR was run by TCRdb on the 5' RACE reads, yielding one entry per CDR3 protein. This sample carries around 470,000 distinct CDR3 sequences, approximately 14% of them seen once, and the ten largest clones take approximately 0.52%. The sample also formed part of further work on yellow fever vaccine responses in identical twins.

Material for sequencing was CD4+ T cells sorted from blood. The receptors stem from a woman under 30 in good health.

This clonotype was detected a few times. The gene calls are TRBV6-5 and TRBJ2-2, with D possibly matching TRBD1 (6 bases). Trimming pared 3 bases from V and 4 bases from J, leaving 18 bases between. Germline assignment: CDR1 MNHEY and CDR2 SVGAGI. This CDR3 contains 17 residues. Here the CDR3 reads CASSYRSGVYSTGELFF. The CDR3 region has the DNA TGTGCCAGCAGTTATCGGTCAGGGGTGTATAGCACCGGGGAGCTGTTTTTT.

This chain uses TRBV29-1 with TRBJ1-2; D gene uncertain. The CDR3 extends over 12 amino acids. Looked up from germline, CDR1 is SQVTM and CDR2 is ANQGSEA. With 7 bases removed from V and 7 bases from J, the gap between germline ends came to 16 bases. CDR3 DNA sequence: TGCAGCGGTCTCGATGGCAATCGTGGCTACACCTTC. Protein sequence: CSGLDGNRGYTF.

This clonotype was observed a handful of times. The CDR3 region has the DNA TGTGCCAGCAGCTTACTCCGGGGGGCCGGGGAGCTGTTTTTT. This encodes CASSLLRGAGELFF. This sequence joins TRBV7-2 and TRBJ2-2; TRBD2 matches 7 bases. The CDR3 is 14 residues long. With V trimmed by 2 bases and J by 6 bases, 3 bases remained unmatched. In germline, CDR1 is SGHTA, CDR2 FQGNSA.

The gene calls are TRBV29-1 and TRBJ2-5; 8 bases line up with TRBD2. The length of the CDR3 is 14 residues. V was pared by 2 bases and J by 0 bases, with 2 bases of the junction left unmatched. Germline lookup yields CDR1 SQVTM and CDR2 ANQGSEA. Written as DNA, the CDR3 is TGCAGCGTTGAATCTAGCGGGCACCAAGAGACCCAGTACTTC. Translating it yields CSVESSGHQETQYF.

This chain links TRBV6-5 with TRBJ2-2; 8 nucleotides agree with TRBD1. CDR3 length: 15 residues. J lost 1 base, V lost 4 bases, and 2 bases had no gene match. Germline CDR1 reads MNHEY; CDR2 reads SVGAGI. For the CDR3, the DNA is TGTGCCAGCAGTTGGACAGGGAAGAACACCGGGGAGCTGTTTTTT. This codes for CASSWTGKNTGELFF.

V is TRBV4-2 and J is TRBJ2-3, with 9 bases identical to TRBD2. The CDR3 contains 16 residues. Germline loops: CDR1 LGHNA, CDR2 YNFKEQ. V gave up 4 bases and J gave up 4 bases; unmatched junction bases: 9. CDR3 in amino acids: CASSRGAGGPSDTQYF. The CDR3 DNA is TGTGCCAGCAGCCGTGGCGCGGGGGGGCCATCAGATACGCAGTATTTT.

This clonotype was seen only a few times. The chain is built from TRBV4-2 and TRBJ2-7, with D perhaps TRBD2 (5 bases). Looked up from germline, CDR1 is LGHNA and CDR2 is YNFKEQ. The CDR3 extends over 13 amino acids. V dropped 1 base and J dropped 8 bases, with 12 bases sitting between them. The CDR3 bases are TGTGCCAGCAGCCAAGGCCCCGGGGTCCAGCAGTACTTC. It yields the protein CASSQGPGVQQYF.

The genes are TRBV30 and TRBJ1-1, with unresolved D. The germline CDR1 and CDR2 sequences are GTSNPN and SVGIG (reference sequence). The CDR3 is 10 amino acids. With 4 bases removed from V and 4 bases from J, the gap between germline ends came to 4 bases. The CDR3 region is CAWTGTEAFF. DNA of the CDR3: TGTGCCTGGACGGGCACTGAAGCTTTCTTT.

The chain recombines TRBV5-4 with TRBJ2-5; D uncertain. The CDR3 totals 15 residues. Germline CDR1 and CDR2: SGHNT and YYREEE (reference sequence). V lost 6 bases and J lost 2, with 17 bases in between. CDR3 in amino acids: CASTDRAEPQETQYF. CDR3 in DNA: TGTGCCAGCACGGATCGGGCAGAGCCTCAAGAGACCCAGTACTTC.

The genes are TRBV12-3 or TRBV12-4 and TRBJ2-7; D unclear. Trimming took 6 bases from V and 6 from J, leaving 15 bases between them. This CDR3 is built from 13 residues. The CDR3 spells CASSAGVGGEQYF. The CDR3 bases are TGTGCCAGCAGCGCTGGGGTGGGCGGCGAGCAGTACTTC.

This clonotype turned up a few times. The CDR3 region is CASSYYRGSNYGYTF. The DNA of the CDR3 is TGTGCCAGCAGCTATTATCGGGGGTCTAACTATGGCTACACCTTC. The chain employs TRBV6-5 and TRBJ1-2, with a possible D match to TRBD1 (5 bases). V was shortened by 6 bases and J by 0 bases, with 14 bases between the two germline ends. The CDR3 sequence is 15 residues long. The germline V gene encodes CDR1 MNHEY and CDR2 SVGAGI.

This clonotype was detected many times. The gene calls are TRBV2 and TRBJ2-1; 11 nucleotides match TRBD2. The CDR3 runs to 14 residues. Germline lookup yields CDR1 SNHLY and CDR2 FYNNEI. Losses at the gene ends were 8 bases for V and 4 bases for J; bases not matched to a gene: 4. CDR3 protein: CASSRTSGYNEQFF. The CDR3 DNA reads as TGTGCCAGCTCAAGGACTAGCGGGTACAATGAGCAGTTCTTC.

This clonotype was observed a few times. The V gene is TRBV28, the J gene TRBJ2-7, with a possible D match to TRBD1 (6 bases). Trimming took 4 bases from V and 5 from J, leaving 18 bases between them. The CDR3 has 15 amino acids. Looked up from germline, CDR1 is MDHEN and CDR2 is SYDVKM. CDR3 sequence: CASSSTGTSNHEQYF. The CDR3 nucleotides are TGTGCCAGCAGTTCCACCGGGACAAGTAACCACGAGCAGTACTTC.